This passage covers 18 T cell receptor beta chains from one sample sequenced in a study of blood T cell repertoires in COVID-19. The assay was immunoSEQ multiplex PCR, and TCRdb's table has in-frame clones only and misses some. This sample has roughly 500,000 clones, with about nine tenths found just once. The sample comprised PBMCs or T cells enriched from blood (not recorded which). The receptors derive from a woman aged 60-70 years who had recovered from COVID-19.

The V call is TRBV18, the J call TRBJ2-5; 10 nucleotides match TRBD1. This CDR3 has 16 residues. The trim removed 3 bases at V and 3 bases at J, leaving 7 bases unmatched. CDR1 and CDR2 from the germline V gene are KGHSH and LQKENI. CDR3 region: CASSPFMGQGKETQYF. The CDR3 DNA follows: TGTGCCAGCTCACCTTTCATGGGACAGGGGAAAGAGACCCAGTACTTC.

This chain connects TRBV9 to TRBJ1-1; a possible D gene is TRBD1 (5 bases). Germline V gene sequence: CDR1 SGDLS, CDR2 YYNGEE. The CDR3 totals 14 residues. The V end was cut by 2 bases, the J end by 1 base, with 9 bases between. CDR3 sequence reads: CASSVLGANTEAFF. CDR3 DNA: TGTGCCAGCAGCGTCCTAGGGGCGAACACTGAAGCTTTCTTT.

V is TRBV5-1 and J is TRBJ1-2; possible D gene TRBD1, 5 bases. The V gene lost 1 base and the J gene lost 4 bases, with 20 bases spanning the gap. The CDR3 totals 17 residues. Germline V CDR1 and CDR2: SGHRS, YFSETQ. The CDR3 spells CASSLSYETAWGYGYTF. In DNA, the CDR3 is TGCGCCAGCAGCTTGTCTTACGAGACAGCCTGGGGCTATGGCTACACCTTC. Using reference TRBV5-1 and TRBJ1-2 for the parts outside the CDR3, the full variable domain is KAGVTQTPRYLIKTRGQQVTLSCSPISGHRSVSWYQQTPGQGLQFLFEYFSETQRNKGNFPGRFSGRQFSNSRSEMNVSTLELGDSALYLCASSLSYETAWGYGYTFGSGTRLTVV.

The CDR3 protein is CASSLNPLGAAGSGELFF. Written as DNA, the CDR3 is TGCGCCAGCAGCTTGAATCCCTTGGGGGCCGCCGGTAGCGGGGAGCTGTTTTTT. The rearrangement links TRBV5-1 to TRBJ2-2; a possible D gene is TRBD1 (6 bases). The CDR3 totals 18 residues. V was trimmed by 1 base and J by 7 bases, leaving 23 bases between them. Germline values: CDR1 SGHRS, CDR2 YFSETQ.

The rearrangement uses TRBV3-1 (or the pseudogene TRBV3-2) and TRBJ2-7, with a weak D call TRBD2 (6 bases). Trimming left V 3 bases short and J 3 bases short, with 15 bases between. Germline lookup yields CDR1 LGHDT and CDR2 YNNKEL (reference sequence). CDR3 size: 15 residues. Written as DNA, the CDR3 is TGTGCCAGCAGCCAGAGCGGGCGGTACCACTACGAGCAGTACTTC. Residues: CASSQSGRYHYEQYF.

This chain connects TRBV7-9 to TRBJ2-7; possible D gene TRBD2, 5 bases. Germline V CDR1 and CDR2: SEHNR, FQNEAQ (reference sequence). This CDR3 has 12 residues. With 7 bases removed from V and 1 base from J, the gap between germline ends came to 8 bases. CDR3 residues: CASTRGSYEQYF. The CDR3 DNA reads TGTGCCAGCACCAGAGGGTCCTACGAGCAGTACTTC.

This chain links TRBV2 with TRBJ1-3; 9 nucleotides agree with TRBD1. The germline gives CDR1 SNHLY, CDR2 FYNNEI. The CDR3 has 17 residues. J lost 3 bases, V lost 9 bases, and 15 bases had no gene match. Written as DNA, the CDR3 is TGTGCCAGTCTCATTAACGCAGGGACAGGGATTGGAAACACCATATATTTT. Translated, it gives CASLINAGTGIGNTIYF.

This chain uses TRBV5-4 with TRBJ2-3; D ambiguous. The CDR3 consists of 16 residues. Trimming took 2 bases from V and 6 from J, leaving 19 bases between them. Germline values: CDR1 SGHNT, CDR2 YYREEE (reference sequence). The CDR3 region is CASSFRRLEDGDTQYF. The CDR3 bases are TGTGCCAGCAGCTTTCGTCGACTCGAGGATGGGGATACGCAGTATTTT.

This chain uses TRBV30 with TRBJ1-4, with 10 bases identical to TRBD1. CDR3 size: 15 residues. Germline assignment: CDR1 GTSNPN and CDR2 SVGIG (reference sequence). V shed 5 bases, J shed 8 bases, and the junction held 11 bases outside the gene matches. CDR3 loop: CAWEKRDRGGEKLFF. CDR3 in DNA: TGTGCCTGGGAGAAAAGGGACAGGGGAGGGGAAAAACTGTTTTTT. The full variable domain, in which reference TRBV30 and TRBJ1-4 provide the parts outside the CDR3, is SQTIHQWPATLVQPVGSPLSLECTVEGTSNPNLYWYRQAAGRGLQLLFYSVGIGQISSEVPQNLSASRPQDRQFILSSKKLLLSDSGFYLCAWEKRDRGGEKLFFGSGTQLSVL.

The chain employs TRBV29-1 and TRBJ2-1, with 7 bases fitting TRBD1. The CDR3 spans 14 residues. Germline V gene sequence: CDR1 SQVTM, CDR2 ANQGSEA. Germline trimming cut 4 bases from V and 2 bases from J; bases unmatched to any gene: 5. CDR3 amino acids: CSVGWDRTYNEQFF. In DNA, the CDR3 is TGCAGCGTTGGCTGGGACAGAACCTACAATGAGCAGTTCTTC.

On this clone itself: The sample contains more than one DNA sequence encoding this CDR3. The rearrangement links TRBV6-5 to TRBJ1-2; 7 bases match TRBD1. This CDR3 region has 14 residues. Germline CDR1 MNHEY, CDR2 SVGAGI. The V segment lost 6 bases and the J segment 2 bases; nucleotides outside the gene matches: 6. CDR3 loop: CASRRQGGNYGYTF. In DNA, the CDR3 is TGTGCCAGCAGGCGACAGGGCGGCAACTATGGCTACACCTTC.

The CDR3 loop is CASSPGISDTQYF. DNA of the CDR3: TGTGCCAGCAGCCCCGGTATATCAGATACGCAGTATTTT. This chain uses TRBV7-8 with TRBJ2-3, with D unclear. V lost 5 bases and J 4 bases, leaving 10 bases between the germline ends. This CDR3 is built from 13 residues. Germline V gene lookup returns CDR1 SGHVS and CDR2 FQNEAQ.

J is TRBJ2-1 and V is TRBV30; 7 bases line up with TRBD1. Germline V gives CDR1 GTSNPN, CDR2 SVGIG (reference sequence). Trimming at V came to 2 bases and at J to 4 bases, leaving 5 bases not matched to a gene. This CDR3 has 14 residues. The CDR3 region has the DNA TGTGCCTGGAGTAAAGGGGGCCGGTACAATGAGCAGTTCTTC. Protein: CAWSKGGRYNEQFF.

This chain connects TRBV12-5 to TRBJ1-3; TRBD1 is a possible D gene (5 bases). There are 19 residues in the CDR3. The V gene's germline CDR1 is LGHNT and CDR2 FRNRAP. V shed 0 bases and J shed 0 bases, with 18 bases lying between them. The CDR3 spells CASGLVGFRGITSGNTIYF. CDR3 DNA: TGTGCTAGTGGTTTGGTAGGCTTCCGGGGGATAACCTCTGGAAACACCATATATTTT. Complete variable domain (other parts from reference TRBV12-5 and TRBJ1-3): DARVTQTPRHKVTEMGQEVTMRCQPILGHNTVFWYRQTMMQGLELLAYFRNRAPLDDSGMPKDRFSAEMPDATLATLKIQPSEPRDSAVYFCASGLVGFRGITSGNTIYFGEGSWLTVV.

The chain recombines TRBV5-8 with TRBJ1-5; 8 nucleotides line up with TRBD1. V shed 2 bases and J 3 bases; nucleotides not matched to a gene: 7. The CDR3 totals 16 residues. Germline CDR1 reads SGHTS; CDR2 reads YDEGEE. The CDR3, as DNA: TGTGCCAGCAGCTTTTCCGGGACAGGCTTCAATCAGCCCCAGCATTTT. Translated: CASSFSGTGFNQPQHF.

The V call is TRBV30, the J call TRBJ1-6, with D possibly being TRBD1 (6 bases). Per germline, CDR1 GTSNPN and CDR2 SVGIG (reference sequence). V shed 5 bases and J shed 9 bases, with 14 bases lying between them. The CDR3 is 13 residues long. The CDR3 DNA is TGTGCCTGGGGACAGAAGGGTGGTTCACCCCTCCACTTT. Translating gives CAWGQKGGSPLHF. The full variable domain, with the rest looked up from reference TRBV30 and TRBJ1-6, is SQTIHQWPATLVQPVGSPLSLECTVEGTSNPNLYWYRQAAGRGLQLLFYSVGIGQISSEVPQNLSASRPQDRQFILSSKKLLLSDSGFYLCAWGQKGGSPLHFGNGTRLTVT.

The V and J genes are TRBV7-2 and TRBJ1-5; TRBD1 matches at 7 bases. This CDR3 spans 13 amino acids. CDR1 is SGHTA and CDR2 is FQGNSA in the germline V gene. V lost 5 bases to trimming and J lost 6 bases; unmatched junction nucleotides: 4. The CDR3 sequence: CASSTYRGQPQHF. Here the CDR3 DNA reads TGTGCCAGCAGCACATACAGGGGTCAGCCCCAGCATTTT.

This clone has more than one count but fewer than ten. The rearrangement joins TRBV5-5 to TRBJ1-5, with D unclear. Germline V lookup: CDR1 SGHKS, CDR2 YYEKEE (reference sequence). The V end lost 5 bases, the J end lost 7 bases, and 16 bases lay between the germline ends. The CDR3 runs 14 residues. CDR3 sequence: CASRAAGPNQPQHF. For the CDR3, the DNA is TGTGCCAGCAGGGCCGCGGGCCCTAACCAGCCCCAGCATTTT.